A selection of T cell receptor beta chains follows, all from one sample in a study of blood T cell repertoires in COVID-19. The protocol was immunoSEQ multiplex PCR, while the TCRdb copy is restricted to in-frame clones and leaves out a portion. The sample lists roughly 300,000 clones, about 85% occurring once. Sample: peripheral blood. All receptors derive from a human donor in a cohort sampled during active COVID-19. Each CDR3 is given with its conserved first and last residue. A D gene is named only where the DNA matches it firmly. A row's size may be missing; if present it is once, few, many or a size class.

CDR3 DNA: TGTGCCAGCAGCCCTCGAGCGGGGCCAAGAGGGGAGCAGTTCTTC
CDR3 protein: CASSPRAGPRGEQFF
V gene: TRBV7-9
J gene: TRBJ2-1
clone size: .
D gene: TRBD2

CDR3 DNA: TGTGCCAGTAGTGATAGCGGGAGGCCCGTCACAGATACGCAGTATTTT
CDR3 protein: CASSDSGRPVTDTQYF
V gene: TRBV19
J gene: TRBJ2-3
clone size: few
D gene: TRBD2

CDR3 DNA: TGCGCCAGCAGCCCCCTCGGAGCCGGGGAGCTGTTTTTT
CDR3 protein: CASSPLGAGELFF
V gene: TRBV5-1
J gene: TRBJ2-2
clone size: once
D gene: .

CDR3 DNA: TGTGCCAGTAGTCGATCGGGACAACACTACGAGCAGTACTTC
CDR3 protein: CASSRSGQHYEQYF
V gene: TRBV19
J gene: TRBJ2-7
clone size: .
D gene: .

CDR3 DNA: TGCGCCAGCAGCCAAGCGGGAGGGGCTGGCGGGGAGCTGTTTTTT
CDR3 protein: CASSQAGGAGGELFF
V gene: TRBV5-1
J gene: TRBJ2-2
clone size: .
D gene: TRBD2

CDR3 DNA: TGTGCCAGCAGCCCGGGACTAACAGATACGCAGTATTTT
CDR3 protein: CASSPGLTDTQYF
V gene: TRBV28
J gene: TRBJ2-3
clone size: .
D gene: TRBD2

CDR3 DNA: TGTGCCAGCAGCTTAGCGCGCAGCGTTGAAAAACTGTTTTTT
CDR3 protein: CASSLARSVEKLFF
V gene: TRBV7-8
J gene: TRBJ1-4
clone size: few
D gene: .

CDR3 DNA: TGTGCCTGGAGTCCCACTTCGAGTAACTATGGCTACACCTTC
CDR3 protein: CAWSPTSSNYGYTF
V gene: TRBV30
J gene: TRBJ1-2
clone size: .
D gene: .

CDR3 DNA: TGTGCCAGCAGCCAAGATCGGCTAGCTCTCAATGAGCAGTTCTTC
CDR3 protein: CASSQDRLALNEQFF
V gene: TRBV3-1/TRBV3-2
J gene: TRBJ2-1
clone size: few
D gene: .

CDR3 DNA: TGTGCCAGCAGTTTGGGGACAGCCGATACGCAGTATTTT
CDR3 protein: CASSLGTADTQYF
V gene: TRBV28
J gene: TRBJ2-3
clone size: few
D gene: TRBD1

CDR3 DNA: TGTGCCAGCACTGCGGGACAGCTATATCAGCCCCAGCATTTT
CDR3 protein: CASTAGQLYQPQHF
V gene: TRBV6-5
J gene: TRBJ1-5
clone size: .
D gene: TRBD1

CDR3 DNA: TGTGCCAGCAGCCAATCAGTTGGTTCACCCCTCCACTTT
CDR3 protein: CASSQSVGSPLHF
V gene: TRBV14
J gene: TRBJ1-6
clone size: .
D gene: .

CDR3 DNA: TGTGCCAGCAGTGAATATCGGGGACAGCGGGAGACCCAGTACTTC
CDR3 protein: CASSEYRGQRETQYF
V gene: TRBV25-1
J gene: TRBJ2-5
clone size: .
D gene: TRBD1

CDR3 DNA: TGTGCCAGCAGTACAGGGGGCAGGACTGAAGCTTTCTTT
CDR3 protein: CASSTGGRTEAFF
V gene: TRBV28
J gene: TRBJ1-1
clone size: .
D gene: TRBD1

CDR3 DNA: TGTGCCAGCAGCCCAGAGCCTAGCGGGGTTACCTACGAGCAGTACTTC
CDR3 protein: CASSPEPSGVTYEQYF
V gene: TRBV7-9
J gene: TRBJ2-7
clone size: .
D gene: TRBD2

CDR3 DNA: TGCGCCAGCAGCCTGACAGGGAAGGGGAACACTGAAGCTTTCTTT
CDR3 protein: CASSLTGKGNTEAFF
V gene: TRBV5-1
J gene: TRBJ1-1
clone size: once
D gene: TRBD1

CDR3 DNA: TGTGCCAGCAGCTTACAAGCGGGAGGGGAGTACGGGCAGTACTTC
CDR3 protein: CASSLQAGGEYGQYF
V gene: TRBV7-2
J gene: TRBJ2-7
clone size: .
D gene: TRBD2

CDR3 DNA: TGTGCCAGCAGCCAGACTAATACGCAGTATTTT
CDR3 protein: CASSQTNTQYF
V gene: TRBV7-2
J gene: TRBJ2-3
clone size: .
D gene: .

CDR3 DNA: TGTGCCAGCGGGACAGCAAATCAGCCCCAGCATTTT
CDR3 protein: CASGTANQPQHF
V gene: TRBV3-1/TRBV3-2
J gene: TRBJ1-5
clone size: many
D gene: TRBD1

CDR3 DNA: TGTGCCAGCTCACCGGGGACAGGGAATTCACCCCTCCACTTT
CDR3 protein: CASSPGTGNSPLHF
V gene: TRBV18
J gene: TRBJ1-6
clone size: .
D gene: TRBD1

CDR3 DNA: TGTGCCAGCAGCCCGGGACAGGGTATCTCACCCCTCCACTTT
CDR3 protein: CASSPGQGISPLHF
V gene: TRBV3-1/TRBV3-2
J gene: TRBJ1-6
clone size: .
D gene: TRBD1

CDR3 DNA: TGTGCCAGCAGCCAAGAGACAGGGGGCCGATTGCGTGGCTACACCTTC
CDR3 protein: CASSQETGGRLRGYTF
V gene: TRBV14
J gene: TRBJ1-2
clone size: .
D gene: TRBD1

CDR3 DNA: TGTGCCAGCAGGGGGTGGGGGGGTCTGGTTAACTCACCCCTCCACTTT
CDR3 protein: CASRGWGGLVNSPLHF
V gene: TRBV27
J gene: TRBJ1-6
clone size: .
D gene: .

CDR3 DNA: TGTGCCAGCAGTTTATATTCCTCGATGGCCAGTGAGCAGTTCTTC
CDR3 protein: CASSLYSSMASEQFF
V gene: TRBV27
J gene: TRBJ2-1
clone size: .
D gene: .

CDR3 DNA: TGTGCCAGTAATCGGGGGGCAGGCAATCAGCCCCAGCATTTT
CDR3 protein: CASNRGAGNQPQHF
V gene: TRBV19
J gene: TRBJ1-5
clone size: .
D gene: .

CDR3 DNA: TGCGCCAGCAGCACGGGACAGCCCTCTAATGAGCAGTTCTTC
CDR3 protein: CASSTGQPSNEQFF
V gene: TRBV5-1
J gene: TRBJ2-1
clone size: .
D gene: TRBD1

CDR3 DNA: TGTGCCAGCAGCCTAGGGACTAGCGGCCTCAATGAGCAGTTCTTC
CDR3 protein: CASSLGTSGLNEQFF
V gene: TRBV14
J gene: TRBJ2-1
clone size: .
D gene: TRBD2

CDR3 DNA: TGTGCCTCCACCGGGACTAGCGGGCCAGATACGCAGTATTTT
CDR3 protein: CASTGTSGPDTQYF
V gene: TRBV30
J gene: TRBJ2-3
clone size: .
D gene: TRBD2

CDR3 DNA: TGTGCCAGCAGTTCCCTAGAGGGAAACACCATATATTTT
CDR3 protein: CASSSLEGNTIYF
V gene: TRBV12-3/TRBV12-4
J gene: TRBJ1-3
clone size: .
D gene: .

CDR3 DNA: TGTGCCAGCAGTGAGGGACAGACCGACCAAGAGACCCAGTACTTC
CDR3 protein: CASSEGQTDQETQYF
V gene: TRBV6-4
J gene: TRBJ2-5
clone size: .
D gene: TRBD1

CDR3 DNA: TGTGCCAGCAGTTCCCCGGGGGGAGGTCAGCCCCAGCATTTT
CDR3 protein: CASSSPGGGQPQHF
V gene: TRBV27
J gene: TRBJ1-5
clone size: .
D gene: .

CDR3 DNA: TGTGCCAGCAGCCCCCTGGGCTGGGGCGATGAGCAGTTCTTC
CDR3 protein: CASSPLGWGDEQFF
V gene: TRBV11-2
J gene: TRBJ2-1
clone size: .
D gene: .

CDR3 DNA: TGTGCCAGCAGTGGCCAGGGGATCTCTGGAAACACCATATATTTT
CDR3 protein: CASSGQGISGNTIYF
V gene: TRBV2
J gene: TRBJ1-3
clone size: .
D gene: .

CDR3 DNA: TGTGCCAGCAGAAGAACAGGGGCCCAAGACTACGAGCAGTACTTC
CDR3 protein: CASRRTGAQDYEQYF
V gene: TRBV27
J gene: TRBJ2-7
clone size: .
D gene: TRBD1

CDR3 DNA: TGTGCCAGCTCCCAAACTGTGAACACTGAAGCTTTCTTT
CDR3 protein: CASSQTVNTEAFF
V gene: TRBV18
J gene: TRBJ1-1
clone size: .
D gene: .

CDR3 DNA: TGCGCCAGCAGCTTAGGAGGGACCGGGGCCAACGTCCTGACTTTC
CDR3 protein: CASSLGGTGANVLTF
V gene: TRBV5-1
J gene: TRBJ2-6
clone size: .
D gene: .

CDR3 DNA: TGTGCCAGCAGCAGTAGCGGGATGGGGTCCTACGAGCAGTACTTC
CDR3 protein: CASSSSGMGSYEQYF
V gene: TRBV27
J gene: TRBJ2-7
clone size: .
D gene: TRBD2

CDR3 DNA: TGCGCCAGCAGCTTGCGGCGGGAGAATTACAATGAGCAGTTCTTC
CDR3 protein: CASSLRRENYNEQFF
V gene: TRBV5-1
J gene: TRBJ2-1
clone size: .
D gene: TRBD2

CDR3 DNA: TGTGCCAGCAGTTCGGGACACCTAGCTGGCTACACCTTC
CDR3 protein: CASSSGHLAGYTF
V gene: TRBV28
J gene: TRBJ1-2
clone size: .
D gene: .

CDR3 DNA: TGTGCCAGCAGCCAAGTAGGGGCTGGGAATTCACCCCTCCACTTT
CDR3 protein: CASSQVGAGNSPLHF
V gene: TRBV3-1/TRBV3-2
J gene: TRBJ1-6
clone size: .
D gene: .

CDR3 DNA: TGTGCCACCAGTGATTTACCCACTAGCGGGAGTCACGCAGATACGCAGTATTTT
CDR3 protein: CATSDLPTSGSHADTQYF
V gene: TRBV24-1
J gene: TRBJ2-3
clone size: .
D gene: TRBD2

CDR3 DNA: TGCGCCAGCAGTTCGACTAGCGGGATTGGCACAGATACGCAGTATTTT
CDR3 protein: CASSSTSGIGTDTQYF
V gene: TRBV5-1
J gene: TRBJ2-3
clone size: .
D gene: TRBD2

CDR3 DNA: TGTGCCAGTATGTACCAACGGGGGAATCAGCCCCAGCATTTT
CDR3 protein: CASMYQRGNQPQHF
V gene: TRBV19
J gene: TRBJ1-5
clone size: .
D gene: .

CDR3 DNA: TGTGCCAGCAGCTGGACAGGGCAAGAGACCCAGTACTTC
CDR3 protein: CASSWTGQETQYF
V gene: TRBV11-2
J gene: TRBJ2-5
clone size: .
D gene: TRBD1

CDR3 DNA: TGTGCCAGCAGACAACAGGGGTCGACCTATAATTCACCCCTCCACTTT
CDR3 protein: CASRQQGSTYNSPLHF
V gene: TRBV7-2
J gene: TRBJ1-6
clone size: .
D gene: TRBD1

CDR3 DNA: TGTGCCAGCTCACCTAATCAAGACAGTGGGGGCTACACCTTC
CDR3 protein: CASSPNQDSGGYTF
V gene: TRBV18
J gene: TRBJ1-2
clone size: .
D gene: .

CDR3 DNA: TGTGCCAGCAGTTTATCAGCGGGAGGACGAGCTTTCTTT
CDR3 protein: CASSLSAGGRAFF
V gene: TRBV12-3/TRBV12-4
J gene: TRBJ1-1
clone size: .
D gene: .

CDR3 DNA: TGCGCCAGCAGCATAGAAGGGACTTGGAACACTGAAGCTTTCTTT
CDR3 protein: CASSIEGTWNTEAFF
V gene: TRBV5-1
J gene: TRBJ1-1
clone size: .
D gene: .

CDR3 DNA: TGTGCCAGCTCTCCGGGTGAAGGGGTACGAGAAAAACTGTTTTTT
CDR3 protein: CASSPGEGVREKLFF
V gene: TRBV18
J gene: TRBJ1-4
clone size: once
D gene: .

CDR3 DNA: TGTGCCAGCAGCTGGAGAATCGCGAACACCGGGGAGCTGTTTTTT
CDR3 protein: CASSWRIANTGELFF
V gene: TRBV5-8
J gene: TRBJ2-2
clone size: .
D gene: .

CDR3 DNA: TGTGCCAGCAGTGAATCTCCTATCAATGAGCAGTTCTTC
CDR3 protein: CASSESPINEQFF
V gene: TRBV6-1
J gene: TRBJ2-1
clone size: .
D gene: .

CDR3 DNA: TGTGCCAGCAGCTTAACTAGCGGGAGCATAACAGATACGCAGTATTTT
CDR3 protein: CASSLTSGSITDTQYF
V gene: TRBV7-9
J gene: TRBJ2-3
clone size: .
D gene: TRBD2

CDR3 DNA: TGTGCCAGCAGTCATGACAGGGAGACGTTGTATAGCAATCAGCCCCAGCATTTT
CDR3 protein: CASSHDRETLYSNQPQHF
V gene: TRBV6-6
J gene: TRBJ1-5
clone size: few
D gene: TRBD1

CDR3 DNA: TGCGCCAGCAGCCAAGTCAGCGGGGAAGCTTTCTTT
CDR3 protein: CASSQVSGEAFF
V gene: TRBV4-3
J gene: TRBJ1-1
clone size: once
D gene: .